This T cell receptor beta chain emerged from a study of monozygotic twins with inflammatory bowel disease (dated by TCRdb to the late 2010s). In terms of the full investigation: A total of roughly 28 monozygotic twin pairs were included in the full study, comprising nine German pairs (four IBD-concordant, five IBD-discordant) and 19 IBD-discordant Danish pairs. Disease-associated traits were sought mainly through comparisons between IBD patients and their genetically identical healthy co-twins within discordant pairs. Each individual had, on average, about 151 000 unique TCRalpha sequences and 181 000 unique TCRbeta sequences available for analysis. Overall results and qualifications from the work: The analysis was unable to tell different T cell subtypes apart. A decrease in TCRbeta repertoire diversity, as measured by inverse Simpson index, was observed in IBD patients compared with their healthy co-twins. Because patients received different immunosuppressive treatments, the repertoires may have picked up extra background noise and variability between individuals. The results gave no support for a single strong signal or clonotype linked to IBD. Repertoire similarity did not differ between concordant and discordant twins, which could be due to limited statistical power. IBD patients shared fewer clonotypes with other individuals than healthy twins did, most markedly in patients showing signs of disease activity.

A word on this clonotype: Its antigen is unknown.

The CDR3 starts with the cysteine, ends with the phenylalanine, and has 15 residues. The coding DNA is unavailable. Looking up the germline V gene yields CDR1 SGHTA and CDR2 FQGNSA. The library relied on 5' RACE. For each TCR library, around 3,800 ng of total RNA was used. For each sample, cDNA synthesis with SMARTScribe reverse transcriptase was split into eight separate reactions. Unique molecular identifiers containing a 6-nucleotide sample barcode were introduced through template switching during cDNA synthesis. TCRalpha and TCRbeta cDNA was amplified by two nested PCRs of 16 and 9 cycles, with bead purification after each PCR. Before amplification, the cDNA was both treated with uracil DNA-glycosylase and purified with the QIAquick PCR purification kit. In the second PCR, Illumina TruSeq-compatible adapters and sample-specific barcodes were added. TapeStation and Qubit were used to check library quality and concentration, and approximately 5.4 ng of each library was pooled. Sequencing of pooled libraries was carried out on an Illumina HiSeq2500 single-index Rapid Run using 2 x 100 bp reads and custom sequencing primers. Per the original workflow: MiGEC version 1.2.6 was used for UMI-based consensus assembly, which corrected PCR and sequencing errors. V(D)J alignment, clonotype assembly and CDR3 extraction were performed with MiXCR version 2.1.1. Gene usage, clonotype sharing and MAIT/NKT TCR abundance were normalised by analysing the top 1000, 10 000 and 20 000 clonotypes per sample. Diversity was computed as the inverse Simpson index with the vegan R package after downsampling to 27 000 UMIs. Paired Mann-Whitney U tests were applied to discordant twin pairs, and Benjamini-Hochberg correction was used for multiple testing. TCRdb reprocessed the reads into one record per CDR3 protein sequence, lacking DNA. These V and J calls derive from TCRdb rather than the authors' analysis. The sample's records list 330,000 or so distinct CDR3 sequences. The ten largest make up over 2% of the sample.

A roughly 2.5 ml peripheral blood sample was drawn into PAXgene tubes per donor and stored at -80°C. Without T cell sorting, total RNA was isolated from whole blood using the PAXgene blood miRNA kit on an automated QIAcube. Peripheral blood from monozygotic twin pairs, either concordant or discordant for inflammatory bowel disease, underwent deep TCRalpha and TCRbeta repertoire profiling that used unique molecular barcoding. Smoking habits were recorded for all twin pairs, and each individual was classified as a current, former or never smoker. The sequenced sample was blood. The sequence links TRBV7-2 to TRBJ1-2; TCRdb's D call, TRBD1, is unchecked because there is no DNA. The sequence was obtained from a human donor with ulcerative colitis or Crohn's disease, or a healthy co-twin of an affected twin (not recorded which). For the CDR3, the sequence is CASSLRDSFPYGYTF.